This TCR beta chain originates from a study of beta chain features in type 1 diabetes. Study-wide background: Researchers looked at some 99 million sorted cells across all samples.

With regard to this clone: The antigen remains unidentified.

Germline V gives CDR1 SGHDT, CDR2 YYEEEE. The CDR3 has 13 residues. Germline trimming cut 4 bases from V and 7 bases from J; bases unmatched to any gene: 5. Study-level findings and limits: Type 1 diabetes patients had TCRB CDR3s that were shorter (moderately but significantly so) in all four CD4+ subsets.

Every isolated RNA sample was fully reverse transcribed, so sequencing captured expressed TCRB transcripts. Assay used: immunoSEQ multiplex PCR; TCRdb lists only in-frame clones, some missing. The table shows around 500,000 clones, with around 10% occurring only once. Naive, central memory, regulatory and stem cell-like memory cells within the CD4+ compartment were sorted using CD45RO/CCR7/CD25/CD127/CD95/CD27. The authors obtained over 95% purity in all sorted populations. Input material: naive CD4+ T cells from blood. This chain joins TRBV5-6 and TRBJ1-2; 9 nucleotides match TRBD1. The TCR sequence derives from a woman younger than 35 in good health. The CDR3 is CASSAGQGRGYTF. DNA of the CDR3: TGTGCCAGCAGCGCGGGACAGGGTCGTGGCTACACCTTC.